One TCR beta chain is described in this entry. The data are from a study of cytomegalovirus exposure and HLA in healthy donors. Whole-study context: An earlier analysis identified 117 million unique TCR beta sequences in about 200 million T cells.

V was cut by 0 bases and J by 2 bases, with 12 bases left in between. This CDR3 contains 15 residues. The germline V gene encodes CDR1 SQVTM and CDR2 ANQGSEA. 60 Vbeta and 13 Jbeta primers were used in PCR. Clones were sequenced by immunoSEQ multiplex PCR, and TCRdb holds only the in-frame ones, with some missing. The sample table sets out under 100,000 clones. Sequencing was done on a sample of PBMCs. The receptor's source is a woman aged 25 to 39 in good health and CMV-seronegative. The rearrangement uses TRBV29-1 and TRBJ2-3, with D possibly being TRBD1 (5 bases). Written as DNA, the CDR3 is TGCAGCGTTGAAGAAGGTGCAGGGCCCACAGATACGCAGTATTTT. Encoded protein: CSVEEGAGPTDTQYF.